Listed below are T cell receptor beta chains from one sample, sequenced in a study of blood T cells in healthy people across ages. TCRdb re-called the 5' RACE reads through MiXCR, storing one row per CDR3 protein. This sample has about 690,000 distinct CDR3 sequences; around 43% occur once, and the top ten carry 25% to 35%. Sample: blood. These receptors all come from an elderly man in good health. CDR3s leave out the opening cysteine and the closing phenylalanine or tryptophan.

TRBV2,TRBJ2-1,ASSSINEQF
TRBV24-1,TRBJ2-7,ATSSTGLYNEQY
TRBV20-1,TRBJ2-3,SASGLSGYTDTQY
TRBV12-3/TRBV12-4,TRBJ2-7,ASSLAGGVASYEQY
TRBV27,TRBJ2-7,ASSPGVAGREQY
TRBV5-1,TRBJ2-6,ASSLDGDRTPGANVLT
TRBV12-3/TRBV12-4,TRBJ2-1,ASSDRGTGYNEQF
TRBV5-1,TRBJ2-1,ASSLASSSNEQF
TRBV27,TRBJ2-5,ASSSSRGTQETQY
TRBV6-1,TRBJ2-1,ASSERAGGVYEQF
TRBV4-3,TRBJ2-2,ASSQDRREDTGELF
TRBV4-3,TRBJ2-5,ASSQDHRGGQETQY
TRBV20-1,TRBJ1-6,SAGPPGQGNSPLH
TRBV4-2,TRBJ2-1,ASSQVGGPFKYNEQF
TRBV10-2,TRBJ1-1,ASGEGNDTEAF
TRBV12-3/TRBV12-4,TRBJ2-5,ASGLGRGLLVETQY
TRBV25-1,TRBJ1-1,ASSDNVNTEAF
TRBV7-6,TRBJ2-5,ASTLRDRRTGGKQY
TRBV18,TRBJ2-3,ASSPRVTPDTQY
TRBV6-5,TRBJ1-1,ASSSRAEAF
TRBV6-6,TRBJ2-7,ASSSPEGDGGYEQY
TRBV29-1,TRBJ2-5,SVDPRGQETQY
TRBV20-1,TRBJ2-7,SARPPGRGVDEQY
TRBV9,TRBJ2-7,ASPTKRETKGTYEQY
TRBV7-6,TRBJ2-5,ASSGLAGDSEQY
TRBV4-1,TRBJ2-5,ASSSGGRGETQY
TRBV3-1,TRBJ2-5,ASSQGGLAGAEQY
TRBV7-9,TRBJ2-2,ASSGDHTGELF
TRBV29-1,TRBJ2-7,SAKSLGEQY
TRBV7-9,TRBJ2-3,ASRPIAGADTQY
TRBV6-2/TRBV6-3,TRBJ2-1,ASSYSAGPGGEQF
TRBV20-1,TRBJ2-1,SARKVATRDSTYNEQF
TRBV4-2,TRBJ2-3,ASSRDRAPDTQY
TRBV28,TRBJ1-5,ASSTGGGFQPQH
TRBV10-2,TRBJ2-7,ASSELAEPYEQY
TRBV6-2/TRBV6-3,TRBJ2-3,ASSLRRERRDTQY
TRBV7-2,TRBJ2-7,ASSLGRDYEQY
TRBV20-1,TRBJ2-1,SARRDGDEQF
TRBV7-2,TRBJ2-3,ASSSRTGGTIDTQY
TRBV6-1,TRBJ1-2,APKRDRVGYT
TRBV6-1,TRBJ2-5,ASSERDRGRTGLAGVETQY
TRBV5-5,TRBJ2-7,ASSLGPSGRGTYEQY
TRBV20-1,TRBJ2-1,SARPAGGPGNEQF
TRBV6-4,TRBJ2-2,ASRRMGNTGELF
TRBV27,TRBJ2-7,ASSSEAGVLSYEQY
TRBV28,TRBJ2-5,ASKATGVKTQY
TRBV20-1,TRBJ2-4,SARPGSKNIQY
TRBV27,TRBJ1-4,ASSFWADEKLF
TRBV9,TRBJ2-3,ASSPAQSTSTDTQY
TRBV7-2,-,ASSLIPTYEQY
TRBV3-1,TRBJ2-5,ASSQRRGGGAQETQY
TRBV2,TRBJ2-2,ASTPWGLNTGELF